This T cell receptor beta chain was found in a study of T cell responses to AZD1222 COVID-19 vaccine (dated by TCRdb to the early 2020s). For the wider study: AZD1222 recipients with second doses at about 4 weeks or about 12 weeks were pooled, because spike-specific TCR depth and breadth did not differ between schedules. A total of about 240 trial participants underwent TCR sequencing, of whom around 200 received two doses of AZD1222 and about 26 received two doses of the MenACWY control vaccine. Trial participants were enrolled by age into subgroups of 18-55, 56-69 and 70-plus years, and around 140, 26 and 57 TCR-sequenced participants, respectively, were included in these subgroups.

The time point tag for this specimen amounts to: baseline before first vaccination. The vaccinee samples were drawn from two UK trials, COV001 and COV002, one of which was a single-blind randomized controlled phase 2/3 trial testing AZD1222 (ChAdOx1 nCoV-19) in healthy adults. Trial participant PBMC samples were collected at day 0 and day 28 after the second dose for TCRbeta chain sequencing. The investigation overall reported the following: Because no day 14 peak-response samples were available, repertoires were characterized only after the peak T cell response. Conclusions about previously exposed vaccinees are limited, since just six AZD1222 recipients were seropositive for SARS-CoV-2 at baseline. A significant rise in spike-specific TCR breadth and depth was observed after two AZD1222 doses relative to day 0 and relative to MenACWY recipients. Participants were mostly white British and included more females than males, and it was suggested by the authors that clonal diversity may have been underestimated. In the small 56-69-year group, the increase in depth fell short of significance, most likely because of low power. Nearly half of unique spike-specific TCRs reportedly recognized epitopes outside regions mutated in the B.1.351 and B.1.1.7 variants. Vaccine-associated CD4 TCRs spanned the whole spike protein, with dominant responses in regions 160-218 and 743-854.

A remark on this clone: The clone's antigen remains unknown. Per-base qualities were not stored, and no clone one base away is much larger.

The CDR3 regions of human TCRbeta chains were analyzed by immunosequencing. The authors processed their data as follows. TCRs in the repertoires were compared against a reference library of SARS-CoV-2-specific TCRs that had been generated with the MIRA antigen-specificity platform. Breadth was defined as the fraction of unique TCRs that were SARS-CoV-2-associated. Depth was defined as the fraction of total T cells that were SARS-CoV-2-associated. Using the MIRA data, each spike-specific TCR was assigned both to the spike region to which the TCR was reactive and to a CD4 or CD8 class. Log10-transformed breadth and depth values were compared by one-way ANOVA with Sidak's multiple comparisons tests. TCRdb limited this immuneACCESS table to in-frame rearrangements with V and J called. A share of clones is missing; checked studies link under half to unresolved V genes, and the rest is unexplained. V and J calls and clone size come straight from that table; D and trimming were deduced from the DNA. This sample comprises some 150,000 clones, 85% to 95% of them detected only once. The ten largest clones take up about 0.9% of the sample.

This TCR was recovered from an adult in good health. The material sequenced was peripheral blood, taken on day 0 of AZD1222 vaccination.

The DNA reads TGTGCCAGCAGCGTCCAGGGCGCGTACAATGAGCAGTTCTTC. This encodes CASSVQGAYNEQFF. The receptor chain draws on TRBV9 and TRBJ2-1; the D region possibly corresponds to TRBD1 (5 bases align). Per the germline V gene, SGDLS is the CDR1 and YYNGEE is the CDR2. Trimming takes 2 bases from V and 4 bases from J, and the germline ends sit 10 bases apart. The CDR3 sequence holds 14 residues, the cysteine and phenylalanine included. The read is trimmed to its CDR3 DNA, 42 bases read in frame from base 1.